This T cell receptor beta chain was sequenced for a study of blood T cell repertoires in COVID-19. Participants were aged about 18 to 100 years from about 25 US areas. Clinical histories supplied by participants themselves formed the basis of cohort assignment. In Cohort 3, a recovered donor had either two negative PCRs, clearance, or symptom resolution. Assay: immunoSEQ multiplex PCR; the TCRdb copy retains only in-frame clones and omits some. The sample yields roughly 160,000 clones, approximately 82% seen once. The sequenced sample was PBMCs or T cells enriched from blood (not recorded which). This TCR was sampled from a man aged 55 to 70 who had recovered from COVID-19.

As DNA, the CDR3 is TGTGCCAGCAGTGGGGCTGGTCTGTCCACCGGACAGGGTGGCAATGAGCAGTTCTTC. Amino acid sequence: CASSGAGLSTGQGGNEQFF. J is TRBJ2-1 and V is TRBV6-1; 8 bases are shared with TRBD1. V lost 4 bases, J lost 6 bases, and 20 bases stayed unmatched. The CDR3 has 19 amino acids. Per germline, CDR1 MNHNS and CDR2 SASEGT.